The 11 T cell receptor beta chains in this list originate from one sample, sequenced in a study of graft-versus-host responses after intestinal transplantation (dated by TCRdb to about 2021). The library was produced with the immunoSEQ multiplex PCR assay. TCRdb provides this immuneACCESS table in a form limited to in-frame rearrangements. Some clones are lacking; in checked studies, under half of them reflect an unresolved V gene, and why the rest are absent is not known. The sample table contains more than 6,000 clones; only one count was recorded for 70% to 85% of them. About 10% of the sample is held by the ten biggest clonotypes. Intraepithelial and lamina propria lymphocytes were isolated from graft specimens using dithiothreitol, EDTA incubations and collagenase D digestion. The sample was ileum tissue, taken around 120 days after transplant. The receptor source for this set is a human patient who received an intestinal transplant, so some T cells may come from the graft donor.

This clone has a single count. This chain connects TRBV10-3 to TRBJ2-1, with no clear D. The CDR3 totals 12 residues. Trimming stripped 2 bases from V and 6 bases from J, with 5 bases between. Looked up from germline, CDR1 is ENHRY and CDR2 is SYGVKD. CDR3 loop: CAISEPGNEQFF. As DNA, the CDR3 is TGTGCCATCAGTGAGCCCGGCAATGAGCAGTTCTTC.

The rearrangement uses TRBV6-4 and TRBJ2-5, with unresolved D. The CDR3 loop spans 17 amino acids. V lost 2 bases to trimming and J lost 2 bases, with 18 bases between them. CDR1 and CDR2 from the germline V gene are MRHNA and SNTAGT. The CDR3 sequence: CASSDAQQRSVQETQYF. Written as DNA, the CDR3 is TGTGCCAGCAGTGACGCACAGCAAAGGTCGGTTCAAGAGACCCAGTACTTC.

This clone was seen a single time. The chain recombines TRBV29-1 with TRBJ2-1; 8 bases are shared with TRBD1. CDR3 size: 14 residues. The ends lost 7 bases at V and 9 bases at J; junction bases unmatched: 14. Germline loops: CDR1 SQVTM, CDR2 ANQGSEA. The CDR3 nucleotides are TGCAGCGGGTACGGGGCGGGCGGACAGGGTGAGCAGTTCTTC. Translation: CSGYGAGGQGEQFF.

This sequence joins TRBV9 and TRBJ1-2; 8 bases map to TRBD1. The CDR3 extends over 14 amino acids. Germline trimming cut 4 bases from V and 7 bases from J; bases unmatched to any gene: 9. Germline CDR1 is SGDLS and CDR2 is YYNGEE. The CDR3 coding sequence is TGTGCCAGCAGCCTCTCGACAGGGGCTCGTGGCTACACCTTC. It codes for CASSLSTGARGYTF.

CDR3 sequence: CASSAPGGVPYEQYF. Here the CDR3 DNA reads TGCGCCAGCAGCGCCCCGGGGGGGGTTCCCTACGAGCAGTACTTC. The rearrangement joins TRBV4-1 to TRBJ2-7; TRBD2 aligns across 8 bases. The CDR3 contains 15 residues. The trim removed 5 bases at V and 2 bases at J, leaving 8 bases unmatched. CDR1 is MGHRA, CDR2 YSYEKL, per germline.

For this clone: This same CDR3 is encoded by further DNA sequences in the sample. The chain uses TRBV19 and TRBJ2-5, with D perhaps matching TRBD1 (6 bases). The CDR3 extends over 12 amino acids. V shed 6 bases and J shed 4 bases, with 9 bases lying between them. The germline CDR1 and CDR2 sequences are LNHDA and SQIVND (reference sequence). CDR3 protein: CASSQGRETQYF. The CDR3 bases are TGTGCCAGTAGCCAGGGGCGAGAGACCCAGTACTTC. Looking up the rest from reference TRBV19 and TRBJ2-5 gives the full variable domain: DGGITQSPKYLFRKEGQNVTLSCEQNLNHDAMYWYRQDPGQGLRLIYYSQIVNDFQKGDIAEGYSVSREKKESFPLTVTSAQKNPTAFYLCASSQGRETQYFGPGTRLLVL.

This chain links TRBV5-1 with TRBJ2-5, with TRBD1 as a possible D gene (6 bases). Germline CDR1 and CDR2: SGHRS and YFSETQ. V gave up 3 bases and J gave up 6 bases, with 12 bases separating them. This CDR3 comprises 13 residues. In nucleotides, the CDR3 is TGCGCCAGCAGCTCGGAGGACAGACAGACCCAGTACTTC. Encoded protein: CASSSEDRQTQYF.

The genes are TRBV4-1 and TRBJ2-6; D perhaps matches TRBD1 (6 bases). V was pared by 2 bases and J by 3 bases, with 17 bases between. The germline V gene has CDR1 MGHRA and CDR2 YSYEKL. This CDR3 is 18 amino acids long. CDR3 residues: CASSQPITQGGGANVLTF. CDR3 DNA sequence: TGCGCCAGCAGCCAACCAATTACACAGGGCGGTGGGGCCAACGTCCTGACTTTC.

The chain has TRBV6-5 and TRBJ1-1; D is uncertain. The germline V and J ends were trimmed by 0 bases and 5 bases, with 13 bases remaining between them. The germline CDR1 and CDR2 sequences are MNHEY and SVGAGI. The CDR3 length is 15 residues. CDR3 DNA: TGTGCCAGCAGTTACTCTACCTTGTGGCAGACTGAAGCTTTCTTT. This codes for CASSYSTLWQTEAFF.

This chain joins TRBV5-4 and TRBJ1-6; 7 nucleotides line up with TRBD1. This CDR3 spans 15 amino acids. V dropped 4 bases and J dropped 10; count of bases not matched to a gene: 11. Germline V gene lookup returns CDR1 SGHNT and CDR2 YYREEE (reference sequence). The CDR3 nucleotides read TGTGCCAGCAGCCCGGACCCAGGGGGTAACTCACCCCTCCACTTT. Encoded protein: CASSPDPGGNSPLHF. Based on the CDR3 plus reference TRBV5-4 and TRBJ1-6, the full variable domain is ETGVTQSPTHLIKTRGQQVTLRCSSQSGHNTVSWYQQALGQGPQFIFQYYREEENGRGNFPPRFSGLQFPNYSSELNVNALELDDSALYLCASSPDPGGNSPLHFGNGTRLTVT.

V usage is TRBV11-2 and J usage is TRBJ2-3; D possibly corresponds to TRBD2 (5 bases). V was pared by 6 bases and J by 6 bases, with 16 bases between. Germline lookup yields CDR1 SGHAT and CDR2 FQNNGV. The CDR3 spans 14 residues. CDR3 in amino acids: CASSYLSGEDTQYF. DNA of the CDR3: TGTGCCAGCAGTTACCTGAGCGGTGAGGATACGCAGTATTTT.